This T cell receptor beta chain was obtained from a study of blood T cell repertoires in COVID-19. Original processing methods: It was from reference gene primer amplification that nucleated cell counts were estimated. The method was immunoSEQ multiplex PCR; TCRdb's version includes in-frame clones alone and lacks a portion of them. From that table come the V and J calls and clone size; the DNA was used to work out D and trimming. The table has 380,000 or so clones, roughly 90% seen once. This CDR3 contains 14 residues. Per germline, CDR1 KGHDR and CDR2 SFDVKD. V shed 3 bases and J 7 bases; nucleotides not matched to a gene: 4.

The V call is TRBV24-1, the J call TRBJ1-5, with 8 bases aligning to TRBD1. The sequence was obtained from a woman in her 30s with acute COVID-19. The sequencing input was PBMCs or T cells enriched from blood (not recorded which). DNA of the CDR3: TGTGCCACCAGTGATCGACAGGGGATACAGCCCCAGCATTTT. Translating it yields CATSDRQGIQPQHF.